A selection of T cell receptor beta chains follows, all from one sample in a study of siplizumab effects on memory and regulatory T cells. Clones were read by immunoSEQ multiplex PCR, and TCRdb kept only the in-frame ones, dropping some. The sample holds approximately 94,000 clones, roughly 95% seen once. Material for sequencing was naive CD4+ T cells sorted from blood. These receptors were collected from a human donor in good health. Both conserved end residues are part of each CDR3. The order of the fields is J gene, clone size, V gene, D gene, CDR3 DNA, CDR3 protein. The D gene is left open where the match is weak. Clone size is stated in some rows and not others, as once, few, many or a class when expanded.

J gene: TRBJ1-2
clone size: .
V gene: TRBV6-1
D gene: .
CDR3 DNA: TGTGCCAGCAGCCCGGGACGGAACTATGGCTACACCTTC
CDR3 protein: CASSPGRNYGYTF

J gene: TRBJ2-2
clone size: .
V gene: TRBV7-9
D gene: .
CDR3 DNA: TGTGCCAGCAGCTTAGTACCCCGGGTGAACACCGGGGAGCTGTTTTTT
CDR3 protein: CASSLVPRVNTGELFF

J gene: TRBJ1-5
clone size: .
V gene: TRBV6-1
D gene: .
CDR3 DNA: TGTGCCAGCAGTCTCCGGGACCGCCTTATACCCCAGCATTTT
CDR3 protein: CASSLRDRLIPQHF

J gene: TRBJ2-3
clone size: .
V gene: TRBV6-1
D gene: TRBD2
CDR3 DNA: TGTGCCAGCAGGAGGGATAGCGGGGGCACAGATACGCAGTATTTT
CDR3 protein: CASRRDSGGTDTQYF

J gene: TRBJ2-5
clone size: .
V gene: TRBV18
D gene: .
CDR3 DNA: TGTGCCAGCTCCCAGAGGTGGGGGCTCCAAGAGACCCAGTACTTC
CDR3 protein: CASSQRWGLQETQYF

J gene: TRBJ1-2
clone size: .
V gene: TRBV18
D gene: .
CDR3 DNA: TGTGCCAGCTCACCACCGCCAGGGAACTATGGCTACACCTTC
CDR3 protein: CASSPPPGNYGYTF

J gene: TRBJ1-1
clone size: .
V gene: TRBV5-1
D gene: .
CDR3 DNA: TGCGCCAGCAGCTCAGGCCAGAACACTGAAGCTTTCTTT
CDR3 protein: CASSSGQNTEAFF

J gene: TRBJ2-3
clone size: .
V gene: TRBV19
D gene: TRBD2
CDR3 DNA: TGTGCCAGTAGTACCTCCCGTACTAGCGGGGGCGGAGCAGATACGCAGTATTTT
CDR3 protein: CASSTSRTSGGGADTQYF

J gene: TRBJ1-2
clone size: .
V gene: TRBV5-1
D gene: .
CDR3 DNA: TGCGCCAGCAGCCTAAGCACCCGCTCTAACTATGGCTACACCTTC
CDR3 protein: CASSLSTRSNYGYTF

J gene: TRBJ1-4
clone size: .
V gene: TRBV29-1
D gene: .
CDR3 DNA: TGCAGCGTCGGGGACGGCTTAAATGAAAAACTGTTTTTT
CDR3 protein: CSVGDGLNEKLFF

J gene: TRBJ1-2
clone size: .
V gene: TRBV10-3
D gene: .
CDR3 DNA: TGTGCCATCAGTGAGGGCCCGGGGACGAATGGCTACACCTTC
CDR3 protein: CAISEGPGTNGYTF

J gene: TRBJ1-5
clone size: .
V gene: TRBV6-6
D gene: .
CDR3 DNA: TGTGCCAGCAGTTACCCCAGTGAGGGTAATCAGCCCCAGCATTTT
CDR3 protein: CASSYPSEGNQPQHF

J gene: TRBJ1-2
clone size: .
V gene: TRBV5-6
D gene: .
CDR3 DNA: TGTGCCAGCGGGAGGGAAAACTATGGCTACACCTTC
CDR3 protein: CASGRENYGYTF

J gene: TRBJ1-4
clone size: .
V gene: TRBV5-1
D gene: TRBD1
CDR3 DNA: TGCGCCAGCAGCTCCATGGGACAGGTAATATGTTGTGAAAAACTGTTTTTT
CDR3 protein: CASSSMGQVICCEKLFF

J gene: TRBJ2-3
clone size: .
V gene: TRBV9
D gene: TRBD2
CDR3 DNA: TGTGCCAGCAGCTCGGGACTAGTTTTCTCCTCGGCAGATACGCAGTATTTT
CDR3 protein: CASSSGLVFSSADTQYF

J gene: TRBJ2-7
clone size: .
V gene: TRBV6-6
D gene: TRBD1
CDR3 DNA: TGTGCCAGCAGTTACTCGGGACAGGGGGGTTACGAGCAGTACTTC
CDR3 protein: CASSYSGQGGYEQYF

J gene: TRBJ2-3
clone size: .
V gene: TRBV4-1
D gene: TRBD2
CDR3 DNA: TGCGCCAGCAGCCCCCGCGGTAGCGGGGGGGTCGTGGAAGATACGCAGTATTTT
CDR3 protein: CASSPRGSGGVVEDTQYF

J gene: TRBJ2-7
clone size: .
V gene: TRBV7-2
D gene: .
CDR3 DNA: TGTGCCAGCAATCCCGACAAGCCCTACGAGCAGTACTTC
CDR3 protein: CASNPDKPYEQYF

J gene: TRBJ2-1
clone size: .
V gene: TRBV7-2
D gene: .
CDR3 DNA: TGTGCCAGCAGCTTAGCGATTTACAATGAGCAGTTCTTC
CDR3 protein: CASSLAIYNEQFF

J gene: TRBJ1-6
clone size: .
V gene: TRBV4-2
D gene: .
CDR3 DNA: TGTGCCAGCAGCCAAGAAAAAAGGATGGGACTCTATGATTCACCCCTCCACTTT
CDR3 protein: CASSQEKRMGLYDSPLHF

J gene: TRBJ1-2
clone size: .
V gene: TRBV7-2
D gene: .
CDR3 DNA: TGTGCCAGCAGCTTGAGGGAGGGATATGGCTACACCTTC
CDR3 protein: CASSLREGYGYTF

J gene: TRBJ2-7
clone size: .
V gene: TRBV7-2
D gene: TRBD1
CDR3 DNA: TGTGCCAGCAGCCCCCGACAGGGATTTTACGAGCAGTACTTC
CDR3 protein: CASSPRQGFYEQYF

J gene: TRBJ1-1
clone size: .
V gene: TRBV5-4
D gene: .
CDR3 DNA: TGTGCCAGCACCAGCTATGGACAGCCCTGGGAAAACACTGAAGCTTTCTTT
CDR3 protein: CASTSYGQPWENTEAFF

J gene: TRBJ2-3
clone size: once
V gene: TRBV10-1
D gene: .
CDR3 DNA: TGCGCCAGCAGTGATCTAATTACCGACCTTAATGCGCAGTATTTT
CDR3 protein: CASSDLITDLNAQYF

J gene: TRBJ1-1
clone size: .
V gene: TRBV2
D gene: .
CDR3 DNA: TGTGCCAGCAGTGAAGGAGGGGTTCGCACTGAAGCTTTCTTT
CDR3 protein: CASSEGGVRTEAFF

J gene: TRBJ1-2
clone size: .
V gene: TRBV5-4
D gene: .
CDR3 DNA: TGTGCCAGCGGCACGGATGGCTACACCTTC
CDR3 protein: CASGTDGYTF

J gene: TRBJ2-1
clone size: .
V gene: TRBV10-1
D gene: TRBD2
CDR3 DNA: TGCGCCAGCGCCCTAGCGGGGGGACTCGAGCAGTTCTTC
CDR3 protein: CASALAGGLEQFF

J gene: TRBJ2-7
clone size: .
V gene: TRBV6-5
D gene: TRBD2
CDR3 DNA: TGTGCCAGCTGGGAGGGAGGCAGGTTTGGCAACGAGCAGTACTTC
CDR3 protein: CASWEGGRFGNEQYF

J gene: TRBJ2-7
clone size: .
V gene: TRBV5-4
D gene: TRBD1
CDR3 DNA: TGTGCCAGCAGCTGGGACAGAGCCTCCTACGAGCAGTACTTC
CDR3 protein: CASSWDRASYEQYF

J gene: TRBJ1-2
clone size: .
V gene: TRBV15
D gene: TRBD1
CDR3 DNA: TGTGCCACCAGCCGCCAGACGGACAGGGGAGAACTTGGCTACACCTTC
CDR3 protein: CATSRQTDRGELGYTF

J gene: TRBJ1-3
clone size: .
V gene: TRBV18
D gene: .
CDR3 DNA: TGTGCCAGCTCACCGAAGGCCCAGGTAAACTCTGGAAACACCATATATTTT
CDR3 protein: CASSPKAQVNSGNTIYF

J gene: TRBJ2-2
clone size: .
V gene: TRBV11-3
D gene: .
CDR3 DNA: TGTGCCAGCAGCCCCGAACGCGTCGTCACCGGGGAGCTGTTTTTT
CDR3 protein: CASSPERVVTGELFF

J gene: TRBJ1-3
clone size: .
V gene: TRBV9
D gene: .
CDR3 DNA: TGTGCCAGCAGCGTAGGAGAAATCTACTCTGGAAACACCATATATTTT
CDR3 protein: CASSVGEIYSGNTIYF

J gene: TRBJ1-1
clone size: .
V gene: TRBV10-1
D gene: .
CDR3 DNA: TGCGCCAGCAGTGAGCGGGGGAACACTGAAGCTTTCTTT
CDR3 protein: CASSERGNTEAFF

J gene: TRBJ2-1
clone size: once
V gene: TRBV2
D gene: TRBD2
CDR3 DNA: TGTGCCAGCAGTGACCGCGGGGGGGCTGGCGGTGAGCAGTTCTTC
CDR3 protein: CASSDRGGAGGEQFF

J gene: TRBJ1-4
clone size: .
V gene: TRBV2
D gene: .
CDR3 DNA: TGTGCCAGCAAGGAGGGGAACGGTGAAAAACTGTTTTTT
CDR3 protein: CASKEGNGEKLFF

J gene: TRBJ2-7
clone size: once
V gene: TRBV11-3
D gene: TRBD1
CDR3 DNA: TGTGCCAGCAGCCGTGGACAGGGATTAGCGTCCACCGACTACGAGCAGTACTTC
CDR3 protein: CASSRGQGLASTDYEQYF

J gene: TRBJ1-6
clone size: .
V gene: TRBV4-2
D gene: .
CDR3 DNA: TGTGCCAGCAGCCAAGCGGAGGGGACCCCTTATTCACCCCTCCACTTT
CDR3 protein: CASSQAEGTPYSPLHF

J gene: TRBJ1-6
clone size: .
V gene: TRBV6-4
D gene: TRBD1
CDR3 DNA: TGTGCCAGCAGTGCCGGACAGGGGGTTTCACCCCTCCACTTT
CDR3 protein: CASSAGQGVSPLHF

J gene: TRBJ1-1
clone size: .
V gene: TRBV4-2
D gene: .
CDR3 DNA: TGTGCCAGCAGTAGGACGGATTTGAACACTGAAGCTTTCTTT
CDR3 protein: CASSRTDLNTEAFF

J gene: TRBJ2-7
clone size: .
V gene: TRBV2
D gene: TRBD2
CDR3 DNA: TGTGCCAGCAGCCCAGGCGGGGGGACTACCTATGAGCAGTACTTC
CDR3 protein: CASSPGGGTTYEQYF

J gene: TRBJ1-3
clone size: .
V gene: TRBV12-5
D gene: .
CDR3 DNA: TGTGCTAGTGGCCTACAGGGAAAGACCATATATTTT
CDR3 protein: CASGLQGKTIYF

J gene: TRBJ2-5
clone size: .
V gene: TRBV4-3
D gene: TRBD2
CDR3 DNA: TGCGCCGCCTATAGCGGGGGGGAGGCCCAGTACTTC
CDR3 protein: CAAYSGGEAQYF

J gene: TRBJ1-1
clone size: .
V gene: TRBV23-1
D gene: .
CDR3 DNA: TGCGCCAGCAGGGGTGGGGGGAACACTGAAGCTTTCTTT
CDR3 protein: CASRGGGNTEAFF

J gene: TRBJ1-2
clone size: .
V gene: TRBV23-1
D gene: .
CDR3 DNA: TGCGCCAGCAGTCCTTGGACGCGTATAGATGCTAACTATGGCTACACCTTC
CDR3 protein: CASSPWTRIDANYGYTF

J gene: TRBJ1-2
clone size: .
V gene: TRBV7-2
D gene: .
CDR3 DNA: TGTGCCAGCAACAAAGTTGCGAACGGGGGAAACTATGGCTACACCTTC
CDR3 protein: CASNKVANGGNYGYTF

J gene: TRBJ1-1
clone size: .
V gene: TRBV5-8
D gene: TRBD1
CDR3 DNA: TGTGCCAGCAGCTGGACCGGGACAGCGAACACTGAAGCTTTCTTT
CDR3 protein: CASSWTGTANTEAFF

J gene: TRBJ2-3
clone size: once
V gene: TRBV29-1
D gene: .
CDR3 DNA: TGCAGCGTCAGAGGGACTAGCACAGATACGCAGTATTTT
CDR3 protein: CSVRGTSTDTQYF

J gene: TRBJ2-3
clone size: .
V gene: TRBV2
D gene: TRBD1
CDR3 DNA: TGTTCCCCTCCTAATACCGGGACAGAAGGCGATACGCAGTATTTT
CDR3 protein: CSPPNTGTEGDTQYF

J gene: TRBJ2-7
clone size: .
V gene: TRBV5-1
D gene: TRBD2
CDR3 DNA: TGCGCCAGCAGCTCAGGACTAGCGGGGGCCGGGGACGAGCAGTACTTC
CDR3 protein: CASSSGLAGAGDEQYF

J gene: TRBJ2-5
clone size: .
V gene: TRBV18
D gene: TRBD1
CDR3 DNA: TGTGCCAGCTCATCCCCTCCCGGCAGGGGGCTTGCAGAGACCCAGTACTTC
CDR3 protein: CASSSPPGRGLAETQYF

J gene: TRBJ1-2
clone size: .
V gene: TRBV5-8
D gene: .
CDR3 DNA: TGTGCCAGCAGCCAGGTTGTGCTTTTTATCAGGGCACCTAACTATGGCTACACCTTC
CDR3 protein: CASSQVVLFIRAPNYGYTF